These 10 T cell receptor beta chains were all obtained from the same sample, sequenced in a study of Tregs in tolerant kidney transplant recipients. Sequenced by immunoSEQ multiplex PCR; TCRdb stores in-frame clones only, minus some. This repertoire comprises around 13,000 clones; its ten largest clones make up 27%. Recipients received nonmyeloablative bone marrow transplants from related graft donors, with transient mixed chimerism. Sequencing was performed on CD8+ T cells from blood (PBMCs), taken 6 months after the transplant. These receptors were obtained from a human patient who received a combined kidney and bone marrow transplant. The graft donor may be the source of some T cells.

The CDR3 spells CASSPTGWANEKLFF. The sequenced part of the CDR3 DNA is TGTGCCAGCTCACCAACAGGGTGGGCTAATGAAAAG. The J gene is TRBJ2-2, the V gene TRBV18; D is perhaps TRBD1 (6 bases). The CDR3 end lies 3 residues beyond the end of the read and is filled in from the germline J gene. This CDR3 is 15 amino acids long. Per germline, CDR1 KGHSH and CDR2 LQKENI. The full variable domain, completed using reference TRBV18 and TRBJ2-2, is NAGVMQNPRHLVRRRGQEARLRCSPMKGHSHVYWYRQLPEEGLKFMVYLQKENIIDESGMPKERFSAEFPKEGPSILRIQQVVRGDSAAYFCASSPTGWANEKLFFGEGSRLTVL.

Here the CDR3 reads CASSLDPGSTDTQYF. CDR3 DNA (partial): TGTGCCAGCAGCTTAGATCCCGGGAGCACAGATACG. V gene TRBV11-2 combines with J gene TRBJ2-3, with D uncertain. The CDR3 end falls 3 residues outside the read, so it is completed with the germline J gene. Per germline, CDR1 SGHAT and CDR2 FQNNGV. The CDR3 is 15 amino acids. The V end was cut by 0 bases, the J end by 0 bases, with 7 bases between.

With regard to this clone: At one of its ends the junction is not consistent with the germline gene, which may arise from a read error. The DNA ends 3 residues before the CDR3 does, and the rest of the CDR3 is filled in from the germline J gene. This chain joins TRBV4-2 and TRBJ1-1; D is undetermined. Germline V gene data show CDR1 as LGHNA and CDR2 as YNFKEQ. CDR3 length: 14 residues. The CDR3 loop reads CASSQDAAGTEAFF. The CDR3 bases that were read are TGCGCCAGCAGCCAAGACGCAGCGGGCACTGAA.

Concerning this clone itself: The sequenced fragment ends 3 residues before the CDR3 boundary, so the rest is inferred from the germline J gene. V and J are TRBV18 and TRBJ1-1, with TRBD1 identical over 9 bases. The CDR3 runs 15 residues. After removal of 3 bases from V and 0 bases from J, the junction contained 2 bases not matched to a gene. Looked up from germline, CDR1 is KGHSH and CDR2 is LQKENI. The sequenced part of the CDR3 DNA is TGTGCCAGCTCACCCACAGGGGGCCTGAACACTGAA. It codes for CASSPTGGLNTE. The CDR3, in full, reads CASSPTGGLNTEAFF.

In the case of this clone: The CDR3 end falls 3 residues outside the read, so it is completed with the germline J gene. The J gene is TRBJ1-6, the V gene TRBV10-1; possibly TRBD1 for D (5 bases). Germline V gene sequence: CDR1 WNHNN, CDR2 SYGVQD (reference sequence). The germline V and J ends were trimmed by 4 bases and 5 bases, with 6 bases remaining between them. CDR3 length: 13 residues. Partial CDR3 DNA: TGCGCCAGCAGTGCGGGGGATAATTCACCC. It specifies CASSAGDNSP. The complete CDR3 sequence is CASSAGDNSPLHF.

A word on this clone: Coverage ceases 3 residues before the CDR3 finishes, and the germline J gene fills in the end. The rearrangement joins TRBV14 to TRBJ1-2, with 8 nucleotides matching TRBD1. Germline V gene lookup returns CDR1 SGHDN and CDR2 FVKESK. The V gene end was trimmed by 5 bases and the J gene end by 4 bases; junction bases not matched to a gene: 6. The CDR3 consists of 14 residues. CDR3 region: CASSEKDRVYGYTF. The DNA read from the CDR3 is TGTGCCAGCAGCGAAAAGGACAGGGTCTATGGC.

To note about this clone: The read stops 3 residues short of the end of the CDR3; the missing end is completed from the germline J gene. The chain links TRBV7-6 to TRBJ1-2; 8 nucleotides align to TRBD1. The CDR3 runs 16 residues. CDR1 SGHVS and CDR2 FNYEAQ come from the germline V gene. The part of the CDR3 DNA that was read is TGTGCCAGCAGCCGAAGGCCCCCGGGACAGGTCAACGAC. It encodes CASSRRPPGQVND. The entire CDR3 protein is CASSRRPPGQVNDYTF.

For this clone: The read stops 3 residues short of the end of the CDR3; the missing end is completed from the germline J gene. The J gene is TRBJ2-4, the V gene TRBV5-1, with 11 bases aligning to TRBD1. This CDR3 has 18 amino acids. Germline CDR1 and CDR2: SGHRS and YFSETQ. With 1 base clipped from V and 1 base from J, the junction kept 7 bases outside the gene matches. CDR3 region: CASSLYIGQGAAKNIQYF. CDR3 DNA, as far as it was read: TGCGCCAGCAGCTTGTATATTGGACAGGGGGCGGCCAAAAACATT.

Details on this clone: The read gets to within 3 residues of the CDR3 end, and the germline J gene fills in the rest. The V call is TRBV11-2, the J call TRBJ1-4; weak D call: TRBD1 (5 bases). Germline CDR1 is SGHAT and CDR2 is FQNNGV. The CDR3 covers 15 residues. With 0 bases removed from V and 7 bases from J, the gap between germline ends came to 12 bases. Partial CDR3 DNA: TGTGCCAGCAGCTTAGAGGCAGGGCCTTTTGAAAAA. It yields the protein CASSLEAGPFEK. The whole CDR3 reads CASSLEAGPFEKLFF.

The CDR3 region is CASSLGVAPYEQYF. CDR3 bases read: TGTGCCAGCAGCTTAGGGGTAGCCCCCTACGAG. The chain uses TRBV7-2 and TRBJ2-7; D is undetermined. The CDR3 end is not reached by the read, which stops 3 residues before it; the germline J gene fills it in. CDR1 and CDR2 (germline): SGHTA, FQGNSA. The CDR3 covers 14 residues. The V gene lost 1 base and the J gene lost 2 bases, with 9 bases spanning the gap. Together with reference TRBV7-2 and TRBJ2-7, the CDR3 gives the full variable domain: GAGVSQSPSNKVTEKGKDVELRCDPISGHTALYWYRQSLGQGLEFLIYFQGNSAPDKSGLPSDRFSAERTGGSVSTLTIQRTQQEDSAVYLCASSLGVAPYEQYFGPGTRLTVT.